The 3 T cell receptor beta chains listed next were all sequenced from one sample in a study of metastatic and nonmetastatic thyroid tumors. Among the patients, none had received any treatment before thyroid surgery. TCRdb used MiXCR to call clones anew from the PCR reads. The sample lists about 92,000 clones, 14% to 15% occurring once. The sequencing sample was made of blood. Source of these receptors: a female donor with papillary thyroid cancer or a benign thyroid nodule (not recorded which). Some clones in this sample may be carry-over from other donors' samples.

This clone was observed many times. This sequence joins TRBV30 and TRBJ1-6; no definite D call. V shed 4 bases and J shed 7 bases, with 11 bases lying between them. Per the germline V gene, CDR1 is GTSNPN and CDR2 is SVGIG (reference sequence). This CDR3 comprises 13 residues. DNA for the CDR3: TGTGCCTGGACAATAGGGTTAAATTCACCCCTCCACTTT. Protein product: CAWTIGLNSPLHF.

The sample holds a few counts of this clone. The V and J genes are TRBV25-1 and TRBJ2-3; D not resolved. Germline V gives CDR1 MGHDK, CDR2 SYGVNS. CDR3 length: 13 amino acids. The germline V and J ends were trimmed by 7 bases and 2 bases, with 10 bases remaining between them. In DNA, the CDR3 is TGTGCCAGCACTGCCAGGAACACAGATACGCAGTATTTT. It encodes CASTARNTDTQYF.

This clone was found many times. The rearrangement links TRBV6-1 to TRBJ2-7; D is unresolved. CDR1 is MNHNS and CDR2 is SASEGT in the germline V gene. The germline V and J ends were trimmed by 2 bases and 2 bases, with 10 bases remaining between them. The CDR3 covers 14 residues. CDR3 DNA sequence: TGTGCCAGCAGTGAACAGGCCCACCCCTACGAGCAGTACTTC. Translated: CASSEQAHPYEQYF.